The 28 T cell receptor beta chains below come from one sample, sequenced in a study of cytomegalovirus exposure and HLA in healthy donors. Researchers ran the PCR with 60 Vbeta and 13 Jbeta primers. Profiled with immunoSEQ multiplex PCR; TCRdb holds only in-frame clones, not every one. The top ten clones hold about 4.6% of a sample with 150,000 to 250,000 clones, 79% of them seen once. The source material was PBMCs. The receptors here all came from a woman in her 30s in good health and CMV-seropositive.

In DNA, the CDR3 is TGTGCCAGCAGGGACGGACAGGGGTTTACCCAAGCTTTCTTT. Its protein product is CASRDGQGFTQAFF. The chain joins TRBV28 to TRBJ1-1; 9 nucleotides agree with TRBD1. Looked up from germline, CDR1 is MDHEN and CDR2 is SYDVKM. This CDR3 has 14 residues. The J segment lost 9 bases and the V segment lost 6 bases, leaving 11 bases of the junction unmatched. The full variable domain, in which reference TRBV28 and TRBJ1-1 provide the parts outside the CDR3, is DVKVTQSSRYLVKRTGEKVFLECVQDMDHENMFWYRQDPGLGLRLIYFSYDVKMKEKGDIPEGYSVSREKKERFSLILESASTNQTSMYLCASRDGQGFTQAFFGQGTRLTVV.

This chain links TRBV5-6 with TRBJ2-5, with D maybe TRBD1 (5 bases). V dropped 0 bases and J dropped 1 base, with 10 bases sitting between them. The V gene's germline CDR1 is SGHDT and CDR2 YYEEEE. The CDR3 covers 15 residues. CDR3 sequence: CASSLGGASQETQYF. CDR3 sequence (DNA): TGTGCCAGCAGCTTGGGGGGCGCTTCCCAAGAGACCCAGTACTTC.

J is TRBJ2-1 and V is TRBV4-3; 8 bases are shared with TRBD2. This CDR3 spans 16 amino acids. With 0 bases clipped from V and 2 bases from J, the junction kept 3 bases outside the gene matches. Germline V lookup: CDR1 LGHNA, CDR2 YSLEER. DNA of the CDR3: TGCGCCAGCAGCCAAGATAGGGGACTAGCCTACAATGAGCAGTTCTTC. It yields the protein CASSQDRGLAYNEQFF.

The J gene is TRBJ1-2, the V gene TRBV18; 7 nucleotides align to TRBD1. The CDR3 loop spans 15 amino acids. Germline CDR1 reads KGHSH; CDR2 reads LQKENI. Trimming cost V 3 bases and J 4 bases; bases outside gene matches: 8. CDR3 sequence reads: CASSPPGQIPYGYTF. DNA of the CDR3: TGTGCCAGCTCACCCCCGGGACAGATACCCTATGGCTACACCTTC. Full variable domain (rest looked up from reference TRBV18 and TRBJ1-2): NAGVMQNPRHLVRRRGQEARLRCSPMKGHSHVYWYRQLPEEGLKFMVYLQKENIIDESGMPKERFSAEFPKEGPSILRIQQVVRGDSAAYFCASSPPGQIPYGYTFGSGTRLTVV.

This clone turned up a few times. This chain connects TRBV6-1 to TRBJ2-1, with TRBD2 matching over 9 bases. CDR1 MNHNS and CDR2 SASEGT come from the germline V gene. CDR3 size: 16 residues. The V and J ends lost 2 bases and 4 bases, in that order; junction bases with no gene match: 6. The CDR3 spells CASSEYGTSLYNEQFF. The CDR3 bases are TGTGCCAGCAGTGAATACGGGACTAGCCTATACAATGAGCAGTTCTTC.

This clone was seen once. The chain joins TRBV21-1 to TRBJ2-5; the table's D gene call, TRBD2, was not cross checked with the DNA. TRBV21-1 corresponds to a pseudogene. This CDR3 spans 16 amino acids. DNA for the CDR3: TGTGCCAGCTTTGGCCCACGGCAGGAGGAACAAGAGACCCAGTACTTC. Amino acids: CASFGPRQEEQETQYF.

The chain uses TRBV4-1 and TRBJ2-7; D gene uncertain. The CDR3 spans 14 residues. Germline V lookup: CDR1 MGHRA, CDR2 YSYEKL. Trimming stripped 3 bases from V and 0 bases from J, with 9 bases between. The CDR3 nucleotides read TGCGCCAGCAGCCATCCTGAAGCCTCCTACGAGCAGTACTTC. It translates to CASSHPEASYEQYF.

The chain links TRBV11-3 to TRBJ2-6; D not resolved. This CDR3 has 14 residues. Germline V gene sequence: CDR1 SGHNT, CDR2 YENEEA. V was shortened by 5 bases and J by 0 bases, with 5 bases between the two germline ends. The CDR3 region has the DNA TGTGCCAGCAGCGTTCTCTCTGGGGCCAACGTCCTGACTTTC. This sequence encodes CASSVLSGANVLTF.

This rearrangement joins TRBV10-1 to TRBJ1-2; 7 positions match TRBD1. Germline lookup yields CDR1 WNHNN and CDR2 SYGVQD (reference sequence). J gave up 4 bases and V 0 bases, and 14 bases lay outside the gene matches. CDR3 size: 18 residues. The CDR3 region is CASSESSRPQGQTYGYTF. For the CDR3, the DNA is TGCGCCAGCAGTGAGTCGAGTCGCCCACAGGGACAGACCTATGGCTACACCTTC.

The J gene is TRBJ2-5, the V gene TRBV11-2, with D maybe TRBD1 (5 bases). CDR3 length equals 13 residues. Trimming stripped 0 bases from V and 9 bases from J, with 11 bases between. CDR1 SGHAT and CDR2 FQNNGV come from the germline V gene. The CDR3 is CASSLDQGMAQYF. DNA for the CDR3: TGTGCCAGCAGCTTAGATCAGGGTATGGCCCAGTACTTC.

The chain couples TRBV7-2 to TRBJ2-3; weak D call: TRBD1 (5 bases). The CDR3 is 15 residues long. Trimming left V 5 bases short and J 4 bases short, with 16 bases between. Germline V gives CDR1 SGHTA, CDR2 FQGNSA. The CDR3 nucleotides read TGTGCCAGCAGCCCCCGTGGATCCAGGGCAGATACGCAGTATTTT. Residues: CASSPRGSRADTQYF.

This sequence joins TRBV6-4 and TRBJ2-1; 9 positions match TRBD2. Germline CDR1 is MRHNA and CDR2 is SNTAGT. CDR3 size: 16 residues. V lost 3 bases, J lost 2 bases, and 5 bases stayed unmatched. Written as DNA, the CDR3 is TGTGCCAGCAGTGATAGCGGGAGTGGACCCTACAATGAGCAGTTCTTC. This translates into CASSDSGSGPYNEQFF.

The chain has TRBV5-1 and TRBJ2-2; the match to TRBD2 covers 8 bases. Per the germline V gene, CDR1 is SGHRS and CDR2 is YFSETQ. The CDR3 is made up of 16 amino acids. The V segment lost 1 base and the J segment 11 bases; nucleotides outside the gene matches: 13. CDR3 region: CASSLRTSWDRLELFF. The CDR3 DNA reads TGCGCCAGCAGCTTGAGGACTAGCTGGGATAGGTTAGAGCTGTTTTTT.

The chain combines TRBV27 with TRBJ2-7; 8 positions agree with TRBD2. The CDR3 has 16 residues. V dropped 0 bases and J dropped 5; count of bases not matched to a gene: 9. Per germline, CDR1 MNHEY and CDR2 SMNVEV (reference sequence). The CDR3 DNA reads TGTGCCAGCAGTTTATCGATGGGGACTAGTCGCCACGAGCAGTACTTC. This codes for CASSLSMGTSRHEQYF.

This chain links TRBV5-4 with TRBJ2-2, with D uncertain. The CDR3 is made up of 14 amino acids. Germline V gene sequence: CDR1 SGHNT, CDR2 YYREEE (reference sequence). V was pared by 0 bases and J by 2 bases, with 5 bases between. CDR3 in DNA: TGTGCCAGCAGCTTGGTTACAAACACCGGGGAGCTGTTTTTT. Its translation: CASSLVTNTGELFF. The full variable domain, in which reference TRBV5-4 and TRBJ2-2 provide the parts outside the CDR3, is ETGVTQSPTHLIKTRGQQVTLRCSSQSGHNTVSWYQQALGQGPQFIFQYYREEENGRGNFPPRFSGLQFPNYSSELNVNALELDDSALYLCASSLVTNTGELFFGEGSRLTVL.

There are a few counts of this clone. The V gene is TRBV5-5, the J gene TRBJ1-1; a possible D gene is TRBD1 (6 bases). Germline values: CDR1 SGHKS, CDR2 YYEKEE (reference sequence). V shed 0 bases and J shed 3 bases, with 15 bases lying between them. The CDR3 runs to 16 residues. The CDR3 coding sequence is TGTGCCAGCAGCTTGGTCCCGCCAGGGGTGTACACTGAAGCTTTCTTT. Its protein product is CASSLVPPGVYTEAFF.

The rearrangement joins TRBV30 to TRBJ1-4; 8 nucleotides match TRBD1. V dropped 2 bases and J dropped 11; count of bases not matched to a gene: 7. Germline V CDR1 and CDR2: GTSNPN, SVGIG (reference sequence). This CDR3 is 13 amino acids long. CDR3 DNA: TGTGCCTGGAGTCCGGACAGGGATCGGAAACTGTTTTTT. Translation: CAWSPDRDRKLFF.

CDR3 coding DNA: TGTGCCAGCTCTCCCCAGGGACTGCGGGAAAAACTGTTTTTT. It encodes CASSPQGLREKLFF. The V call is TRBV18, the J call TRBJ1-4; tentatively, D is TRBD1 (5 bases). V gave up 6 bases and J gave up 8 bases, with 16 bases separating them. CDR1 KGHSH and CDR2 LQKENI come from the germline V gene. The CDR3 extends over 14 amino acids.

This clone is a singleton in its sample. The chain employs TRBV6-1 and TRBJ2-5; D is ambiguous. V was trimmed by 1 base and J by 7 bases, leaving 7 bases between them. Germline CDR1 is MNHNS and CDR2 is SASEGT. This CDR3 comprises 12 residues. The CDR3 nucleotides are TGTGCCAGCAGTGAAGGGAGAGGGACCCAGTACTTC. Protein: CASSEGRGTQYF.

The chain uses TRBV7-8 and TRBJ2-1, with no clear D. The CDR3 is made up of 12 amino acids. Trimming pared 1 base from V and 8 bases from J, leaving 6 bases between. CDR1 and CDR2 from the germline V gene are SGHVS and FQNEAQ. This CDR3 is CASSLESDEQFF. CDR3 bases: TGTGCCAGCAGCTTAGAGAGTGATGAGCAGTTCTTC.

The chain has TRBV7-9 and TRBJ2-7; D is ambiguous. Between the trimmed V and J ends, which lost 4 bases and 4 bases, there was a span of 17 bases. Germline assignment: CDR1 SEHNR and CDR2 FQNEAQ (reference sequence). This CDR3 is built from 15 residues. The CDR3 region has the DNA TGTGCCAGCAGCTCAACAGCCCTACTCCTTTACGAGCAGTACTTC. This codes for CASSSTALLLYEQYF.

This chain joins TRBV23-1 and TRBJ1-2; D unclear. TRBV23-1 belongs to the ORF category, with a function that is uncertain. Trimming removed 3 bases from V and 0 bases from J, with 20 bases in between. The CDR3 is 18 residues long. CDR3 residues: CASSHYREESSPNYGYTF. DNA of the CDR3: TGCGCCAGCAGTCATTATAGGGAGGAGAGTAGCCCTAACTATGGCTACACCTTC.

V and J are TRBV7-8 and TRBJ2-7, with TRBD1 matching 9 bases. V trimming: 0 bases; J trimming: 6 bases; junction bases outside the gene matches: 9. CDR1 is SGHVS, CDR2 FQNEAQ, per germline. The CDR3 runs 16 residues. The CDR3 protein is CASSLALSTGGSEQYF. The DNA of the CDR3 is TGTGCCAGCAGCTTAGCGTTATCGACAGGGGGGAGCGAGCAGTACTTC.

The chain uses TRBV11-3 and TRBJ2-7, with 7 bases aligning to TRBD1. Germline loops: CDR1 SGHNT, CDR2 YENEEA. With 6 bases clipped from V and 7 bases from J, the junction kept 9 bases outside the gene matches. CDR3 size: 13 residues. The CDR3 reads CASRKDRVGEQYF. CDR3 in DNA: TGTGCCAGCAGAAAAGACAGGGTTGGTGAGCAGTACTTC.

This clone was found a few times. The chain joins TRBV4-3 to TRBJ2-1, with D hard to call. Germline CDR1 is LGHNA and CDR2 is YSLEER. Trimming took off 0 bases at V and 2 bases at J, with 11 bases between the two ends. The CDR3 totals 16 residues. Here the CDR3 DNA reads TGCGCCAGCAGCCAAGATCACGAAAGCACCTACAATGAGCAGTTCTTC. It is translated as CASSQDHESTYNEQFF.

This CDR3 reads CASSVDALSTEAFF. The CDR3 DNA sequence: TGTGCCAGCAGCGTGGACGCCCTGAGCACTGAAGCTTTCTTT. V is TRBV5-4 and J is TRBJ1-1, with D unclear. Trimming removed 4 bases from V and 4 bases from J, with 14 bases in between. The germline V gene has CDR1 SGHNT and CDR2 YYREEE (reference sequence). CDR3 length: 14 residues.

The chain recombines TRBV9 with TRBJ1-6; no clear D. The CDR3 covers 18 residues. V dropped 0 bases and J dropped 0 bases, with 13 bases sitting between them. The germline gives CDR1 SGDLS, CDR2 YYNGEE. The CDR3 DNA sequence: TGTGCCAGCAGCGTAGATCACAAGGAGAGCTCCTATAATTCACCCCTCCACTTT. Translation gives CASSVDHKESSYNSPLHF.

This clone was seen a few times. This chain joins TRBV7-8 and TRBJ1-5, with TRBD1 matching 9 bases. The CDR3 consists of 18 residues. After removal of 5 bases from V and 2 bases from J, the junction contained 13 bases not matched to a gene. The germline V gene has CDR1 SGHVS and CDR2 FQNEAQ. The CDR3 reads CASSQGQGWRIRNQPQHF. The CDR3, as DNA: TGTGCCAGCAGCCAAGGACAGGGGTGGCGAATACGCAATCAGCCCCAGCATTTT.